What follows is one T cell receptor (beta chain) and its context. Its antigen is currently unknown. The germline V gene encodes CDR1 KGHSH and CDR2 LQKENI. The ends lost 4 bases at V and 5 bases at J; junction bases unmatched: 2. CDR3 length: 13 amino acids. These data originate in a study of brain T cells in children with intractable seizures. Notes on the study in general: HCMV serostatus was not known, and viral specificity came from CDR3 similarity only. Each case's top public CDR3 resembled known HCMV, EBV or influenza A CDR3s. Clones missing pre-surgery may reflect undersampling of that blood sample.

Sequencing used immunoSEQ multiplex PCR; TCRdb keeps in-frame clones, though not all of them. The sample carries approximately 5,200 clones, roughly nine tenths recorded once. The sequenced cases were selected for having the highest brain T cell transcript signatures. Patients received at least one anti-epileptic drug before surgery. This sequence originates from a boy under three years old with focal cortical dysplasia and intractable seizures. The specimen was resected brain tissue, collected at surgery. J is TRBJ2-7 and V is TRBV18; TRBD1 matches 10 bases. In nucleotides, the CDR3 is TGTGCCAGCTCACAAGACAGGGGGCACGAGCAGTACTTC. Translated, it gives CASSQDRGHEQYF.